The 5 T cell receptor beta chains given below trace back to one sample, sequenced in a study of post-analysis software for immune sequencing data. Study-wide results and caveats: TRBV5-6, TRBV5-1 and TRBV20-1 were among several TRBV segments more frequent in patients than controls.

For these TCRs, the target antigens are not known. The TCR beta cDNA libraries carried unique molecular identifiers. TCRdb analysed the PCR reads with MiXCR anew, one entry per CDR3 protein. The data hold 450,000 to 700,000 distinct CDR3 sequences, with 44% observed a single time. The material sequenced was blood. These receptors originate from a girl aged 10-17 years with multiple sclerosis.

This clonotype has just a few counts. The J gene is TRBJ2-1, the V gene TRBV7-3; 11 bases are shared with TRBD2. The CDR3 length is 15 residues. The trim removed 3 bases at V and 7 bases at J, leaving 5 bases unmatched. CDR1 SGHTA and CDR2 FQGTGA come from the germline V gene. The CDR3 loop reads CASSFTGTSGNEQFF. As DNA, the CDR3 is TGTGCCAGCAGCTTCACCGGGACTAGCGGAAATGAGCAGTTCTTC.

This rearrangement joins TRBV7-9 to TRBJ2-1; D ambiguous. The CDR3 is made up of 15 amino acids. The germline V and J ends were trimmed by 5 bases and 0 bases, with 11 bases remaining between them. The germline CDR1 and CDR2 sequences are SEHNR and FQNEAQ (reference sequence). CDR3 nucleotide sequence: TGTGCCAGCAGCCCTGACTCTAGCTCCTACAATGAGCAGTTCTTC. This codes for CASSPDSSSYNEQFF.

This clonotype was counted between two and nine times. The rearrangement uses TRBV10-2 and TRBJ2-3; 11 nucleotides agree with TRBD2. The J segment lost 7 bases and the V segment lost 2 bases, leaving 8 bases of the junction unmatched. The CDR3 runs 16 residues. In germline, CDR1 is WSHSY, CDR2 SAAADI. The CDR3 is CASSEQLAGVGNTQYF. CDR3 nucleotide sequence: TGCGCCAGCAGTGAGCAACTAGCGGGAGTTGGAAATACGCAGTATTTT.

This clonotype has just a few counts. The chain has TRBV12-3 or TRBV12-4 and TRBJ2-6; D gene unclear. The CDR3 consists of 16 residues. V was trimmed by 6 bases and J by 2 bases, leaving 14 bases between them. This CDR3 reads CASSLDPGAGANVLTF. As DNA, the CDR3 is TGTGCCAGCAGCCTAGATCCGGGCGCTGGGGCCAACGTCCTGACTTTC.

This clonotype showed up just a few times. The chain combines TRBV12-3 or TRBV12-4 with TRBJ1-6; perhaps TRBD1 as D (6 bases). V was shortened by 5 bases and J by 3 bases, with 14 bases between the two germline ends. This CDR3 is built from 16 residues. The CDR3 nucleotides are TGTGCCAGCAGTCTTGACAGGCCGATCTATAATTCACCCCTCCACTTT. It translates to CASSLDRPIYNSPLHF.